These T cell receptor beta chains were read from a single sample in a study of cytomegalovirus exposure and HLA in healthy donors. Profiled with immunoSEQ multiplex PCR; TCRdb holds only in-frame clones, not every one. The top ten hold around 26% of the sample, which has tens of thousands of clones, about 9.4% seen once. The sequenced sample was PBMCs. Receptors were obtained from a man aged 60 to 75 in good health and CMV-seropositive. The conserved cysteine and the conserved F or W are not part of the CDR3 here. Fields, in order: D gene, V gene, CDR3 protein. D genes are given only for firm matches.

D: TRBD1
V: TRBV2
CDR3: ASRGTGRRETQY

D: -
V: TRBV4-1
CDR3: ASRPPGAQETQY

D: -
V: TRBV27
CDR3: ASSLSPSGTQY

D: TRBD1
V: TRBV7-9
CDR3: ASSSEGQGVEKLF

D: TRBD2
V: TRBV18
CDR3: ASSRAGTSGTDTQY

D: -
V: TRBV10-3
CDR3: AARQVSTDTQY

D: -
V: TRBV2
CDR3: ASSDNREDTQY

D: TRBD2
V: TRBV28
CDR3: ASILISGNLSSYNEQF

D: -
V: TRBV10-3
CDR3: AISVQETQY

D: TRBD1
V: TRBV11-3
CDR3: ASSRDRDEQY

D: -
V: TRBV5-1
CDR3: ASSLAPGASGTGEQF

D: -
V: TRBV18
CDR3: ASSPSTGSGNTIY

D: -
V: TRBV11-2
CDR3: ASSLPGTQNTGELF

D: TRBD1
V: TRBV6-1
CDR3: ASSQASGTGPGRQPQH

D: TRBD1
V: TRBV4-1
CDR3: ASSQAGQVETQY

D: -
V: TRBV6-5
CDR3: ATSVGRGNQPQH

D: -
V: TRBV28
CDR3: ASNRAGNSGANVLT